This TCR beta chain is drawn from a study of T cells in Graves' hyperthyroidism and ophthalmopathy (dated by TCRdb to the late 2010s). Background for the entire study: Peripheral blood samples were taken at the time of initial diagnosis, prior to any treatment. The roughly 91 discovery patients were randomly split 7:3 into training and test sets. Once sampling was done, hyperthyroidism patients were given methimazole at a starting dose of 30 mg daily, whereas ophthalmopathy patients were given high-dose intravenous methylprednisolone. TCR V-J signatures able to tell the groups apart were searched for in a discovery cohort of 90 to 100 patients, of whom about 40 had Graves' ophthalmopathy and roughly 59 had stable Graves' hyperthyroidism. In about 6 Graves' hyperthyroidism patients, the study also compared T-cell repertoires from thyroid tissue with T-cell repertoires from blood. Prospective prediction of ophthalmopathy was tested in an independent validation cohort consisting of about 19 hyperthyroidism patients and some 16 patients who later progressed to ophthalmopathy. The paper describes TCR Vbeta CDR3 sequencing of about 140 peripheral blood samples, made up of 43 ophthalmopathy patients, roughly 72 hyperthyroidism patients and around 17 progressor patients.

The TCR beta CDR3 regions were amplified from the RNA transcripts. For the first round of RT-PCR on the TCR CDR3, the HTBI primer set was used together with the Qiagen OneStep RT-PCR kit. Libraries were constructed in a second round of multiplex PCR, after which size selection and purification were performed. Paired-end sequencing of the libraries was performed with 100 bp reads on an Illumina HiSeq2000. On the study's bioinformatics: Raw data were processed with SOAPnuke, discarding reads with adapters, uncalled bases, mean Phred below 15, or no exact constant-primer or identifier match. High-quality paired reads were merged using COPE v1.2.5, and each unique nucleotide sequence was defined as a clonotype. MiTCR v1.1 was used to align the clonotypes against IMGT TRBV, TRBD and TRBJ reference segments. Only V-J combinations with frequency above 0.0001, covering 99% to 99.2% of repertoires, were analysed. The TCS score was defined as the ratio of F50 (clonal expansion) to E x V (chaos), calculated using BLOSUM62-based TCRdist between CDR3 peptides within each V-J. Welch's t-statistics and random forest reduced 450 to 600 V-J features to about 13, which were used in a naive Bayes classifier (R e1071). TCRdb reran the public reads through fastp at Q25 and MiXCR, keeping productive beta chains. Under each unique CDR3 protein, matching rows form one entry showing the most common genes and DNA. What appears here as the V and J calls and clone size reflects TCRdb's work, not the paper's. The table for this sample lists over 300,000 distinct CDR3 sequences; roughly 14% of them were counted only once. Together, the top ten hold approximately 10% of the sample.

Stable Graves' hyperthyroidism was defined as the absence of progression to ophthalmopathy over 18 months of follow-up. Hyperthyroidism patients were newly diagnosed, had a disease duration of under 2 months, and were aged 18 to 65 years. Any patient with an uncontrolled infection, another autoimmune disease, pregnancy or lactation was excluded. Diagnoses relied on clinical symptoms, serum thyroxine and TRAb, thyroid ultrasound and orbital computed tomography. PBMCs were separated from roughly 9.3 ml of fresh peripheral blood using Ficoll-Paque density gradient centrifugation. Trizol reagent was used to extract total RNA, and RNA quality was then checked on an Agilent 2100 Bioanalyzer. The CDR3 goes from the cysteine to the phenylalanine over 14 residues. The read is trimmed to its CDR3 DNA, 42 bases read in frame from base 1. The germline V gene encodes CDR1 SGHRS and CDR2 YFSETQ. Cut back by 3 bases and 9 bases, the V and J ends lie 16 bases apart.

Note on this clonotype: What antigen it recognizes has not been identified. Base qualities were left out, and no much larger clone turns up one base away.

The paper as a whole reports these results and caveats: A 13 V-J signature model separated ophthalmopathy from stable hyperthyroidism, with 87.88% sensitivity and 81% to 83% specificity in cross-validation and 80%/75% in testing. During validation, the model predicted progression to ophthalmopathy a median of approximately 6 months ahead of onset, with approximately 70% sensitivity and under 85% specificity. Most expanded thyroid clonotypes (frequency above 0.001) were also found in blood, which suggests that blood repertoires may mirror thyroid immune responses. Sample size was not statistically predetermined, and investigators were not blinded to group allocation.

The chain is made from TRBV5-1 and TRBJ2-4; TRBD1 is a possible D gene, resting on 6 matching bases. The specimen was blood. This receptor was obtained from a woman aged 55-69 years with Graves' hyperthyroidism. The base sequence is TGCGCCAGCAGCTCAACGAGGGGGTTGGGCATTCAGTACTTC. Translated, it gives CASSSTRGLGIQYF.